The next 30 T cell receptor beta chains were all read from a single sample in a study of PD-1 blockade in classical Hodgkin lymphoma. As for time point: cycle 4 day 1 (C4D1), after around six weeks of nivolumab. After autologous stem cell transplantation all patients relapsed, and prior brentuximab vedotin exposure differed between cohorts. Data came from immunoSEQ multiplex PCR; TCRdb stores just in-frame clones and leaves some out. The sample records about 60,000 clones, 90% to 95% being singletons. The sample consisted of peripheral blood mononuclear cells (PBMCs), taken before the fourth cycle of nivolumab. These receptors all stem from a human donor with classical Hodgkin lymphoma.

A remark on this clone: Distinct nucleotide sequences in the sample also encode this CDR3. This sequence joins TRBV5-1 and TRBJ2-2, with D perhaps matching TRBD1 (5 bases). The ends were cut back, 5 bases at V and 5 bases at J, with 7 bases in the middle. The length of the CDR3 is 12 residues. Germline CDR1 is SGHRS and CDR2 is YFSETQ. In DNA, the CDR3 is TGCGCCAGCAGTTCAGGGACCGGGGAGCTGTTTTTT. It codes for CASSSGTGELFF.

The chain recombines TRBV1 with TRBJ2-1; TRBD2 was called by the table and not checked on the DNA. TRBV1 is a pseudogene segment. The CDR3 covers 18 residues. The CDR3 sequence: CTSSRWVREAGQYNEQFF. For the CDR3, the DNA is TGCACCAGCAGCCGCTGGGTTAGGGAGGCGGGGCAATACAATGAGCAGTTCTTC.

This rearrangement joins TRBV6-1 to TRBJ2-6, with D perhaps matching TRBD1 (7 bases). The germline CDR1 and CDR2 sequences are MNHNS and SASEGT. Trimming took 7 bases from V and 2 from J, leaving 9 bases between them. The CDR3 has 14 residues. The CDR3 sequence: CASIRGAGANVLTF. DNA for the CDR3: TGTGCCAGCATCAGGGGGGCTGGGGCCAACGTCCTGACTTTC.

The chain couples TRBV19 to TRBJ2-6, with unresolved D. The V end was cut by 9 bases, the J end by 0 bases, with 9 bases between. The CDR3 is 14 residues long. Germline assignment: CDR1 LNHDA and CDR2 SQIVND (reference sequence). For the CDR3, the DNA is TGTGCCAGCGAACAGCTCTCTGGGGCCAACGTCCTGACTTTC. Translated, it gives CASEQLSGANVLTF.

The CDR3 loop is CASSPNNHDTQYF. CDR3 DNA: TGTGCCAGCAGCCCCAACAATCATGATACGCAGTATTTT. The rearrangement uses TRBV14 and TRBJ2-3, with unresolved D. V lost 4 bases and J 6 bases, leaving 11 bases between the germline ends. Germline values: CDR1 SGHDN, CDR2 FVKESK. CDR3 length equals 13 residues.

The rearrangement joins TRBV7-9 to TRBJ2-2, with 8 positions matching TRBD1. CDR3 size: 15 residues. V dropped 1 base and J dropped 7; count of bases not matched to a gene: 5. Germline values: CDR1 SEHNR, CDR2 FQNEAQ (reference sequence). CDR3 nucleotide sequence: TGTGCCAGCAGCTTAGGAGGACAGGGTCACGGGGAGCTGTTTTTT. It translates to CASSLGGQGHGELFF.

The J gene is TRBJ1-6, the V gene TRBV6-1; D unclear. The germline V gene has CDR1 MNHNS and CDR2 SASEGT. Trimming shortened V by 1 base and J by 6 bases, and 10 bases separated the two germline ends. The CDR3 spans 15 residues. The CDR3 DNA follows: TGTGCCAGCAGTGAAGGCACAGCCCTTAATTCACCCCTCCACTTT. Translating it yields CASSEGTALNSPLHF.

V is TRBV27 and J is TRBJ2-1, with a possible D match to TRBD2 (6 bases). Germline V CDR1 and CDR2: MNHEY, SMNVEV (reference sequence). There are 13 residues in the CDR3. V was pared by 5 bases and J by 7 bases, with 12 bases between. CDR3 bases: TGTGCCAGCAGTCCCGTAGCGGTAAATGAGCAGTTCTTC. It specifies CASSPVAVNEQFF.

The chain employs TRBV28 and TRBJ2-7, with TRBD2 as a possible D gene (6 bases). The V end lost 3 bases, the J end lost 0 bases, and 9 bases lay between the germline ends. In germline, CDR1 is MDHEN, CDR2 SYDVKM. CDR3 size: 14 residues. The CDR3 DNA follows: TGTGCCAGCAGTTTCGGGGACTTCTCCTACGAGCAGTACTTC. Its translation: CASSFGDFSYEQYF.

This chain's CDR3 is CASSSTRTGREQYF. The CDR3 DNA is TGTGCCAGCAGCTCTACCAGGACAGGCCGGGAGCAGTACTTC. J is TRBJ2-7 and V is TRBV7-9; 7 nucleotides align to TRBD1. The CDR3 is 14 amino acids. Looked up from germline, CDR1 is SEHNR and CDR2 is FQNEAQ (reference sequence). With V trimmed by 4 bases and J by 7 bases, 10 bases remained unmatched.

The chain is built from TRBV9 and TRBJ2-2, with a possible D match to TRBD1 (5 bases). There are 15 residues in the CDR3. V was clipped by 3 bases and J by 4 bases, with 13 bases between them. Germline lookup yields CDR1 SGDLS and CDR2 YYNGEE. Here the CDR3 reads CASSAQVSSTGELFF. CDR3 sequence (DNA): TGTGCCAGCAGCGCACAGGTCTCCAGCACCGGGGAGCTGTTTTTT.

Of note for this clone: The conserved phenylalanine or tryptophan is not found at the CDR3 terminus, so this likely reflects a read error. Because the CDR3's place on the DNA is in doubt, the DNA is left out and the CDR3 is given as listed by TCRdb. The CDR3 loop is CAWIEEPL. This chain joins TRBV30 and TRBJ1-1. The germline V gene encodes CDR1 GTSNPN and CDR2 SVGIG (reference sequence). Ends included, the CDR3 has 8 residues.

The sample holds one count of this clone. The genes are TRBV2 and TRBJ1-4; 8 bases agree with TRBD1. Germline V CDR1 and CDR2: SNHLY, FYNNEI. CDR3 length: 14 amino acids. V shed 4 bases and J 5 bases; nucleotides not matched to a gene: 3. The CDR3 region has the DNA TGTGCCAGCAGTGGACAGGGGATGAATGAAAAACTGTTTTTT. Translating it yields CASSGQGMNEKLFF.

The V call is TRBV2, the J call TRBJ2-1, with D unclear. There are 17 residues in the CDR3. Germline CDR1 and CDR2: SNHLY and FYNNEI. The V end lost 4 bases, the J end lost 0 bases, and 16 bases lay between the germline ends. The CDR3 sequence: CASSGLGNPSSYNEQFF. The DNA for the CDR3 is TGTGCCAGCAGTGGTTTAGGAAACCCCAGCTCCTACAATGAGCAGTTCTTC.

This chain connects TRBV6-1 to TRBJ1-4, with 10 positions matching TRBD1. The CDR3 loop spans 15 amino acids. With V trimmed by 6 bases and J by 4 bases, 5 bases remained unmatched. Germline CDR1 MNHNS, CDR2 SASEGT. CDR3 bases: TGTGCCAGCAGCCTGACAGGGGGCGGTAATGAAAAACTGTTTTTT. It codes for CASSLTGGGNEKLFF.

The genes are TRBV6-5 and TRBJ2-3; D is undetermined. CDR1 is MNHEY and CDR2 is SVGAGI in the germline V gene. Trimming left V 1 base short and J 5 bases short, with 7 bases between. This CDR3 spans 13 amino acids. CDR3 in DNA: TGTGCCAGCAGTTACTTGAACGGAGATACGCAGTATTTT. Its protein product is CASSYLNGDTQYF.

In its sample, this clone was seen once. The sample contains more than one DNA sequence encoding this CDR3. CDR3 nucleotide sequence: TGCACCAGCAGCCAGGGAAGGGGTACTGAAGCTTTCTTT. It is translated as CTSSQGRGTEAFF. V gene TRBV1 combines with J gene TRBJ1-1; the D call in the table, TRBD1, was not verified against the DNA. TRBV1 counts as a pseudogene. This CDR3 comprises 13 residues.

This chain connects TRBV5-1 to TRBJ2-1; maybe TRBD1 (6 bases). The CDR3 loop spans 13 amino acids. V lost 4 bases, J lost 8 bases, and 13 bases lay in between. The germline gives CDR1 SGHRS, CDR2 YFSETQ. The CDR3 protein is CASSNNRVDEQFF. Written as DNA, the CDR3 is TGCGCCAGCAGCAATAACAGGGTGGATGAGCAGTTCTTC.

V gene TRBV6-1 combines with J gene TRBJ2-1, with a tentative D call TRBD2 (6 bases). The CDR3 loop spans 12 amino acids. Germline CDR1 reads MNHNS; CDR2 reads SASEGT. V shed 10 bases and J shed 5 bases, with 12 bases lying between them. The CDR3 reads CATRLVHNEQFF. The CDR3 DNA follows: TGTGCCACCAGACTAGTCCACAATGAGCAGTTCTTC.

This clone was counted a few times. The chain links TRBV18 to TRBJ2-1; either TRBD1 or TRBD2 may supply D (5 bases each). Trimming cost V 6 bases and J 0 bases, with 15 bases left between them. This CDR3 is built from 16 residues. The germline V gene encodes CDR1 KGHSH and CDR2 LQKENI. CDR3 sequence: CASSPMGPHSYNEQFF. The CDR3 coding sequence is TGTGCCAGCTCCCCAATGGGACCCCACTCCTACAATGAGCAGTTCTTC.

J is TRBJ2-7 and V is TRBV6-6; 7 positions match TRBD1. V lost 4 bases and J lost 2; bases outside the gene matches: 8. The CDR3 runs 15 residues. Looked up from germline, CDR1 is MNHNY and CDR2 is SVGAGI (reference sequence). The CDR3 loop is CASSSSTGLPYEQYF. The CDR3 DNA reads as TGTGCCAGCAGTTCCTCGACAGGGCTCCCCTACGAGCAGTACTTC.

The V gene is TRBV2, the J gene TRBJ2-7, with D possibly being TRBD2 (5 bases). This CDR3 contains 13 residues. V lost 11 bases and J 4 bases, leaving 18 bases between the germline ends. Germline CDR1 SNHLY, CDR2 FYNNEI. The DNA for the CDR3 is TGTGCCCTGAGGGATGCAAGTCGGTACGAGCAGTACTTC. Translating it yields CALRDASRYEQYF.

J is TRBJ2-2 and V is TRBV27; no firm D call. Germline-derived CDR1 and CDR2 are MNHEY and SMNVEV (reference sequence). The CDR3 has 12 amino acids. Trimming took off 5 bases at V and 1 base at J, with 2 bases between the two ends. CDR3: CASSENTGELFF. DNA for the CDR3: TGTGCCAGCAGTGAGAACACCGGGGAGCTGTTTTTT.

The rearrangement links TRBV20-1 to TRBJ1-6; D remains ambiguous. Germline-derived CDR1 and CDR2 are DFQATT and SNEGSKA (reference sequence). The V end lost 5 bases, the J end lost 17 bases, and 16 bases lay between the germline ends. The CDR3 totals 11 residues. For the CDR3, the DNA is TGCAGTGCTGCCCCCGGGCCGTCTTTCCACTTT. Its translation: CSAAPGPSFHF.

The chain carries TRBV11-2 and TRBJ1-6, with TRBD1 matching over 12 bases. The germline gives CDR1 SGHAT, CDR2 FQNNGV. The CDR3 contains 16 residues. Losses at the gene ends were 5 bases for V and 7 bases for J; bases not matched to a gene: 6. Here the CDR3 reads CASSPGQGAGNSPLHF. The DNA for the CDR3 is TGTGCCAGCAGCCCGGGACAGGGGGCAGGAAATTCACCCCTCCACTTT.

The chain uses TRBV19 and TRBJ2-5; 8 bases are a match to TRBD1. From germline, CDR1 is LNHDA and CDR2 SQIVND (reference sequence). V lost 5 bases to trimming and J lost 5 bases; unmatched junction nucleotides: 7. The CDR3 totals 14 residues. The CDR3 DNA reads as TGTGCCAGTAGTTTGGACAGGGTCGTGGAGACCCAGTACTTC. Protein sequence: CASSLDRVVETQYF.

A few counts support this clone. V gene TRBV28 combines with J gene TRBJ1-5; TRBD1 matches at 8 bases. The CDR3 has 14 amino acids. Trimming took 5 bases from V and 7 from J; bases not matched to a gene: 7. From germline, CDR1 is MDHEN and CDR2 SYDVKM. CDR3 protein: CASSRRGQEQPQHF. CDR3 in DNA: TGTGCCAGCAGTCGCAGGGGGCAGGAACAGCCCCAGCATTTT.

CDR3 protein: CASSGGLTDSPYEQYF. CDR3 coding DNA: TGTGCCAGTAGTGGGGGGTTAACCGATTCTCCCTACGAGCAGTACTTC. J is TRBJ2-7 and V is TRBV19; the D gene is possibly TRBD2 (6 bases). Trimming cost V 5 bases and J 2 bases, with 19 bases left between them. Germline V gives CDR1 LNHDA, CDR2 SQIVND (reference sequence). There are 16 residues in the CDR3.

This chain links TRBV4-1 with TRBJ2-7; 14 nucleotides line up with TRBD2. The CDR3 covers 18 residues. Germline CDR1 and CDR2: MGHRA and YSYEKL. The J segment lost 7 bases and the V segment lost 2 bases, leaving 13 bases of the junction unmatched. The CDR3 is CASSQQTPTSGRAPEQYF. For the CDR3, the DNA is TGCGCCAGCAGCCAACAGACACCGACTAGCGGGAGGGCCCCGGAGCAGTACTTC.

V gene TRBV7-8 combines with J gene TRBJ1-5; D is perhaps TRBD1 (5 bases). CDR3 length: 17 residues. The germline V and J ends were trimmed by 4 bases and 0 bases, with 16 bases remaining between them. Germline V gene sequence: CDR1 SGHVS, CDR2 FQNEAQ. The CDR3 loop reads CASSSEMGLNSNQPQHF. The CDR3 coding sequence is TGTGCCAGCAGCTCCGAAATGGGACTGAATAGCAATCAGCCCCAGCATTTT.